These 30 T cell receptor beta chains came from one sample sequenced in a study of cytotoxic CD8 clonotypes in ibrutinib-treated CLL. Generated by immunoSEQ multiplex PCR, the TCRdb table keeps only in-frame clones and is missing some. The table records about 68,000 clones, 75% to 85% of them present only once. Sequenced material: PBMCs, taken at disease progression, from a patient treated with ibrutinib. These receptor sequences come from a human donor with chronic lymphocytic leukemia.

This rearrangement joins TRBV6-1 to TRBJ1-2; D unclear. This CDR3 contains 14 residues. The V gene's germline CDR1 is MNHNS and CDR2 SASEGT. Trimming cost V 8 bases and J 1 base, with 14 bases left between them. The CDR3 coding sequence is TGTGCCAGCCGGGAAGGGAACCTTAACTATGGCTACACCTTC. Residues: CASREGNLNYGYTF.

The chain employs TRBV21-1 and TRBJ1-1; the table's D call, TRBD1, was not checked against the DNA. TRBV21-1 is annotated as a pseudogene. CDR3 size: 14 residues. The CDR3 sequence is CASSKGTGGPEAFF. Written as DNA, the CDR3 is TGTGCCAGCAGCAAAGGGACAGGGGGGCCTGAAGCTTTCTTT.

In its sample, this clone is medium-sized. The rearrangement joins TRBV1 to TRBJ1-5. TRBV1 is assigned pseudogene status. There are 13 residues in the CDR3. For the CDR3, the DNA is TGCACCAGCAGCCAGAGGGGGGGACAGCCCCAGCATTTT. Protein product: CTSSQRGGQPQHF.

This chain connects TRBV5-1 to TRBJ1-2, with no clear D. CDR3 length: 13 residues. Looked up from germline, CDR1 is SGHRS and CDR2 is YFSETQ. V lost 5 bases, J lost 5 bases, and 13 bases lay in between. CDR3 coding DNA: TGCGCCAGCAGGCATGATACTACGTATGGCTACACCTTC. It yields the protein CASRHDTTYGYTF. The whole variable domain, remainder taken from reference TRBV5-1 and TRBJ1-2, is KAGVTQTPRYLIKTRGQQVTLSCSPISGHRSVSWYQQTPGQGLQFLFEYFSETQRNKGNFPGRFSGRQFSNSRSEMNVSTLELGDSALYLCASRHDTTYGYTFGSGTRLTVV.

This chain links TRBV18 with TRBJ1-4, with a weak D call TRBD1 (6 bases). CDR3 length: 15 residues. With 3 bases removed from V and 7 bases from J, the gap between germline ends came to 15 bases. Germline CDR1 KGHSH, CDR2 LQKENI. The CDR3 is CASSPRQAWSEKLFF. The CDR3, as DNA: TGTGCCAGCTCACCGCGACAGGCTTGGAGTGAAAAACTGTTTTTT.

The chain uses TRBV4-1 and TRBJ1-1; D remains unclear. Germline-derived CDR1 and CDR2 are MGHRA and YSYEKL. Trimming removed 0 bases from V and 10 bases from J, with 9 bases in between. The CDR3 consists of 12 residues. The CDR3 here is CASSQDLLTAFF. The CDR3, as DNA: TGCGCCAGCAGCCAAGATCTGTTGACAGCTTTCTTT.

This chain links TRBV23-1 with TRBJ1-2; the match to TRBD1 covers 7 bases. TRBV23-1 is an ORF, and what it does is uncertain. The V segment lost 5 bases and the J segment 2 bases; nucleotides outside the gene matches: 8. The CDR3 is 15 amino acids. The CDR3: CASSITGAVNYGYTF. In DNA, the CDR3 is TGCGCCAGCAGTATAACAGGGGCGGTAAACTATGGCTACACCTTC.

The chain joins TRBV2 to TRBJ2-1, with D perhaps TRBD2 (6 bases). Looked up from germline, CDR1 is SNHLY and CDR2 is FYNNEI. This CDR3 is built from 16 residues. The V end lost 2 bases, the J end lost 3 bases, and 14 bases lay between the germline ends. CDR3 protein: CASSETPGGNYNEQFF. CDR3 nucleotides: TGTGCCAGCAGTGAAACCCCTGGCGGGAACTACAATGAGCAGTTCTTC.

Concerning this clone: Different DNA sequences within this sample yield the same CDR3. The J gene is TRBJ1-2, the V gene TRBV4-1, with a possible D match to TRBD1 (5 bases). V lost 0 bases, J lost 3 bases, and 11 bases lay in between. The CDR3 extends over 15 amino acids. Germline CDR1 reads MGHRA; CDR2 reads YSYEKL. CDR3 coding DNA: TGCGCCAGCAGCCAAGAGAGGGGAGACGACTATGGCTACACCTTC. Its protein product is CASSQERGDDYGYTF.

CDR3 DNA sequence: TGTGCCAGCAGCGTACGGGCGAAGGAGACCCAGTACTTC. Translated, it gives CASSVRAKETQYF. J is TRBJ2-5 and V is TRBV9; D gene uncertain. V was clipped by 1 base and J by 5 bases, with 9 bases between them. Germline CDR1 is SGDLS and CDR2 is YYNGEE. The CDR3 length is 13 residues.

This chain joins TRBV6-1 and TRBJ2-3, with 7 positions matching TRBD1. The CDR3 totals 16 residues. J was trimmed by 3 bases and V by 1 base; bases with no gene match: 7. Germline V gene sequence: CDR1 MNHNS, CDR2 SASEGT. The CDR3 nucleotides are TGTGCCAGCAGTGAAGGCAGGGGGATAGGTACAGATACGCAGTATTTT. This gives the protein CASSEGRGIGTDTQYF.

In this sample, this clone turned up once. V and J are TRBV19 and TRBJ2-6, with 10 positions matching TRBD1. The trim removed 3 bases at V and 3 bases at J, leaving 8 bases unmatched. Germline assignment: CDR1 LNHDA and CDR2 SQIVND (reference sequence). This CDR3 has 18 amino acids. The CDR3 nucleotides read TGTGCCAGTAGTATGGGTGACAGGGGGCTGGTTGGGGCCAACGTCCTGACTTTC. Its protein is CASSMGDRGLVGANVLTF.

This clone occurred once. This chain connects TRBV2 to TRBJ2-7; possibly TRBD1 for D (5 bases). V dropped 5 bases and J dropped 3 bases, with 8 bases sitting between them. The germline V gene encodes CDR1 SNHLY and CDR2 FYNNEI. The CDR3 extends over 12 amino acids. Here the CDR3 DNA reads TGTGCCAGCAGTTATCAGGGCTACGAGCAGTACTTC. Its protein is CASSYQGYEQYF.

The chain has TRBV18 and TRBJ1-4; tentatively, D is TRBD1 (5 bases). This CDR3 has 17 amino acids. Trimming took off 3 bases at V and 5 bases at J, with 19 bases between the two ends. In germline, CDR1 is KGHSH, CDR2 LQKENI. The CDR3 sequence is CASSPQAPGTGNEKLFF. The CDR3 DNA reads as TGTGCCAGCTCACCCCAAGCCCCGGGGACCGGGAATGAAAAACTGTTTTTT. Looking up the rest from reference TRBV18 and TRBJ1-4 gives the full variable domain: NAGVMQNPRHLVRRRGQEARLRCSPMKGHSHVYWYRQLPEEGLKFMVYLQKENIIDESGMPKERFSAEFPKEGPSILRIQQVVRGDSAAYFCASSPQAPGTGNEKLFFGSGTQLSVL.

This clone was seen only a few times. The chain is built from TRBV6-1 and TRBJ2-5; TRBD2 matches 8 bases. This CDR3 is built from 16 residues. Germline values: CDR1 MNHNS, CDR2 SASEGT. J was trimmed by 2 bases and V by 2 bases; bases with no gene match: 7. The CDR3 is CASSELAGGPQETQYF. CDR3 DNA: TGTGCCAGCAGTGAATTGGCGGGAGGACCGCAAGAGACCCAGTACTTC.

V and J are TRBV5-4 and TRBJ2-7; TRBD1 is a possible D gene (6 bases). The length of the CDR3 is 14 residues. Germline V CDR1 and CDR2: SGHNT, YYREEE (reference sequence). Trimming stripped 2 bases from V and 4 bases from J, with 13 bases between. Written as DNA, the CDR3 is TGTGCCAGCAGCTTTCGCCGGACAGAATACGAGCAGTACTTC. The encoded protein is CASSFRRTEYEQYF.

V is TRBV11-2 and J is TRBJ2-3, with D perhaps matching TRBD1 or TRBD2 (5 bases each). This CDR3 is 16 amino acids long. Germline CDR1 is SGHAT and CDR2 is FQNNGV. Trimming pared 0 bases from V and 0 bases from J, leaving 10 bases between. The CDR3 sequence: CASSLDGDLSTDTQYF. CDR3 DNA sequence: TGTGCCAGCAGCTTAGATGGGGACCTTAGCACAGATACGCAGTATTTT.

The chain carries TRBV6-5 and TRBJ2-7; D may be TRBD1 or TRBD2 (5 bases each). V was clipped by 6 bases and J by 4 bases, with 16 bases between them. Germline loops: CDR1 MNHEY, CDR2 SVGAGI. The CDR3 consists of 14 residues. This chain's CDR3 is CASSGMRGTYEQYF. The DNA of the CDR3 is TGTGCCAGCAGCGGGATGAGGGGCACTTACGAGCAGTACTTC.

The chain recombines TRBV28 with TRBJ1-2; tentative D call: TRBD1 (5 bases). Germline lookup yields CDR1 MDHEN and CDR2 SYDVKM. This CDR3 has 14 amino acids. Trimming took 6 bases from V and 6 from J, leaving 17 bases between them. The CDR3 region has the DNA TGTGCCAGCAGGGACGGACAAAGGGCACATGGCTACACCTTC. This sequence encodes CASRDGQRAHGYTF.

This clone was recorded a few times. This chain joins TRBV28 and TRBJ2-5, with D possibly matching TRBD1 (6 bases). Germline CDR1 reads MDHEN; CDR2 reads SYDVKM. This CDR3 spans 14 amino acids. V lost 2 bases, J lost 4 bases, and 11 bases lay in between. CDR3 protein: CASSLVGAGETQYF. CDR3 bases: TGTGCCAGCAGTTTAGTGGGGGCTGGAGAGACCCAGTACTTC.

The chain carries TRBV30 and TRBJ2-4; D is perhaps TRBD1 or TRBD2 (5 bases each). The length of the CDR3 is 12 residues. Deletions cut 2 bases from V and 6 bases from J, with 8 bases between. Germline loops: CDR1 GTSNPN, CDR2 SVGIG (reference sequence). The chain's CDR3 is CAWSNGGNIQYF. CDR3 coding DNA: TGTGCCTGGAGTAATGGGGGAAACATTCAGTACTTC.

The chain combines TRBV5-1 with TRBJ2-5; TRBD2 aligns across 12 bases. This CDR3 has 16 amino acids. Germline V lookup: CDR1 SGHRS, CDR2 YFSETQ. Trimming took 4 bases from V and 4 from J; bases not matched to a gene: 8. This chain's CDR3 is CASSQGLAGSRETQYF. The DNA of the CDR3 is TGCGCCAGCAGCCAAGGACTAGCGGGATCGAGAGAGACCCAGTACTTC.

The chain recombines TRBV4-2 with TRBJ1-2, with 8 bases aligning to TRBD1. The V segment lost 2 bases and the J segment 6 bases; nucleotides outside the gene matches: 5. This CDR3 spans 14 amino acids. The germline CDR1 and CDR2 sequences are LGHNA and YNFKEQ. For the CDR3, the DNA is TGTGCCAGCAGCCAACGACAGGGGAGAGATGGCTACACCTTC. This translates into CASSQRQGRDGYTF.

This chain joins TRBV4-2 and TRBJ1-4; D is unresolved. Germline loops: CDR1 LGHNA, CDR2 YNFKEQ. The ends were cut back, 1 base at V and 8 bases at J, with 14 bases in the middle. The CDR3 is 15 amino acids. The CDR3 loop reads CASSQVADRKEKLFF. The CDR3 nucleotides read TGTGCCAGCAGCCAAGTCGCAGATAGGAAAGAAAAACTGTTTTTT.

The chain is built from TRBV5-6 and TRBJ1-4; maybe TRBD1 (5 bases). The CDR3 spans 16 residues. From germline, CDR1 is SGHDT and CDR2 YYEEEE. Deletions cut 6 bases from V and 1 base from J, with 16 bases between. The CDR3 DNA sequence: TGTGCCAGCACCGCTAGGGGCACCCTAACTAATGAAAAACTGTTTTTT. Translation gives CASTARGTLTNEKLFF.

The genes are TRBV11-1 and TRBJ2-5; 7 bases line up with TRBD1. With 6 bases clipped from V and 2 bases from J, the junction kept 15 bases outside the gene matches. Germline V gives CDR1 SGHAT, CDR2 FQDESV (reference sequence). The CDR3 consists of 17 residues. Written as DNA, the CDR3 is TGTGCCAGCAGTCCCCGGATCGGGACAGCGAGACAAGAGACCCAGTACTTC. Its protein is CASSPRIGTARQETQYF.

This chain joins TRBV7-9 and TRBJ2-2; D remains ambiguous. The V gene lost 0 bases and the J gene lost 4 bases, with 3 bases spanning the gap. Per germline, CDR1 SEHNR and CDR2 FQNEAQ (reference sequence). There are 13 residues in the CDR3. CDR3 residues: CASSLAPTGELFF. Written as DNA, the CDR3 is TGTGCCAGCAGCTTAGCGCCCACCGGGGAGCTGTTTTTT.

This clone was seen more than once but under ten times. V and J are TRBV15 and TRBJ1-5, with D perhaps matching TRBD1 (5 bases). Germline CDR1 is LNHNV and CDR2 is YYDKDF (reference sequence). The CDR3 totals 15 residues. Trimming shortened V by 0 bases and J by 3 bases, and 9 bases separated the two germline ends. CDR3 nucleotides: TGTGCCACCAGCAGAGATCCAGGGAACAATCAGCCCCAGCATTTT. Its translation is CATSRDPGNNQPQHF. Complete variable domain (other parts from reference TRBV15 and TRBJ1-5): DAMVIQNPRYQVTQFGKPVTLSCSQTLNHNVMYWYQQKSSQAPKLLFHYYDKDFNNEADTPDNFQSRRPNTSFCFLDIRSPGLGDTAMYLCATSRDPGNNQPQHFGDGTRLSIL.

This clone was seen only once. Within the sample, other DNA sequences also encode this same CDR3. This chain links TRBV10-1 with TRBJ2-1, with 8 bases aligning to TRBD1. Trimming removed 3 bases from V and 3 bases from J; junction bases left unmatched: 7. In germline, CDR1 is WNHNN, CDR2 SYGVQD (reference sequence). This CDR3 contains 16 residues. CDR3 sequence: CASSESAGGFYNEQFF. The CDR3 bases are TGCGCCAGCAGTGAATCGGCAGGGGGCTTCTACAATGAGCAGTTCTTC.

The V gene is TRBV2, the J gene TRBJ2-7, with 13 bases matching TRBD2. Germline V lookup: CDR1 SNHLY, CDR2 FYNNEI. Losses at the gene ends were 6 bases for V and 2 bases for J; bases not matched to a gene: 1. The CDR3 is 14 amino acids. The CDR3 sequence: CASRGTSGAYEQYF. CDR3 in DNA: TGTGCCAGCAGGGGGACTAGCGGGGCCTACGAGCAGTACTTC.